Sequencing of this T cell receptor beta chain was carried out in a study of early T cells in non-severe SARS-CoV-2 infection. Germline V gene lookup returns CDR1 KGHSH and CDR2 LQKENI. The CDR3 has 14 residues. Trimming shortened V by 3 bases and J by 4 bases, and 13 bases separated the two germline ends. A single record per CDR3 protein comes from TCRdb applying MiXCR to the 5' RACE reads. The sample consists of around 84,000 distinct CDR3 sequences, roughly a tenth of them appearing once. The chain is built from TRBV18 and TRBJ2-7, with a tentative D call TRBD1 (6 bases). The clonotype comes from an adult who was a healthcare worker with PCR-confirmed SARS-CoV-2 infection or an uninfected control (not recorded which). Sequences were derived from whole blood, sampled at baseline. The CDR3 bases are TGTGCCAGCTCACCGACAGGAAGGATATACGAGCAGTACTTC. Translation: CASSPTGRIYEQYF.